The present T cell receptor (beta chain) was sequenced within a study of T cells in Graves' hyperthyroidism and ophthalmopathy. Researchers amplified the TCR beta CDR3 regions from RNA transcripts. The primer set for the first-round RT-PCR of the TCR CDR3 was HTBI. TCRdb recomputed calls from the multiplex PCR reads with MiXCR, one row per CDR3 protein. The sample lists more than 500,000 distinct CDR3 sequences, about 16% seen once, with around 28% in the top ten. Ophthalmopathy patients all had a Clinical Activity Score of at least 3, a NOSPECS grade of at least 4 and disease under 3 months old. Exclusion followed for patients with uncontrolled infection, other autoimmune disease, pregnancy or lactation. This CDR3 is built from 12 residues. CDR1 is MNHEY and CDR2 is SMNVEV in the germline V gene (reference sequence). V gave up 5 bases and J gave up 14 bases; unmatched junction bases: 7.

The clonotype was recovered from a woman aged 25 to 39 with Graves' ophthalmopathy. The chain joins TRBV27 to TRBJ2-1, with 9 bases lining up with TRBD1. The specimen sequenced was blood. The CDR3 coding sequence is TGTGCCAGCAGTAAACAGGGGGCTACGGAGTTCTTC. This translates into CASSKQGATEFF.